This is a list of T cell receptor beta chains from one sample in a study of T cell responses to AZD1222 COVID-19 vaccine. Method: immunoSEQ multiplex PCR; TCRdb's copy keeps in-frame clones and lacks some. This table has 120,000 to 150,000 clones, 82% appearing once. Sequencing was performed on peripheral blood, taken on day 0 of MenACWY control vaccination. These receptors came from an adult in good health. Each CDR3 is given with its conserved first and last residue. The D gene is left open where the match is weak. Some rows mark clone size as missing; the rest say once, few, many or name a class of expanded clone.

TRBJ1-2,-,TRBV6-5,-,TGTGCCAGCAGTTACTCGGGGGGTCGAGGCTATGGCTACACCTTC,CASSYSGGRGYGYTF
TRBJ1-2,-,TRBV21-1,-,TGTGCCAGCAGCAAACGGAGGGAGCCGTATGGCTACACCTTC,CASSKRREPYGYTF
TRBJ2-4,-,TRBV10-3,-,TGTGCCATCAGTGAGTCGCCTAGAAACATTCAGTACTTC,CAISESPRNIQYF
TRBJ1-2,-,TRBV9,-,TGTGCCAGCAGCGTGTTCGACGGCTATGGCTACACCTTC,CASSVFDGYGYTF
TRBJ1-2,-,TRBV23-1,-,TGCGCCAGCAGCCAGACTCGGACATGTCCGGGGTATGGCTACACCTTC,CASSQTRTCPGYGYTF
TRBJ2-1,-,TRBV3-1/TRBV3-2,-,TGTGCCAGCAGCCCTAGGGGGTTCGGTTTTTACAATGAGCAGTTCTTC,CASSPRGFGFYNEQFF
TRBJ1-5,-,TRBV20-1,-,TGCAGTGCTAGTATATCGGACGGAACCTATCAGCCCCAGCATTTT,CSASISDGTYQPQHF
TRBJ2-7,few,TRBV6-5,TRBD1,TGTGCCAGCAGACGACAGGGGCCCTACGAGCAGTACTTC,CASRRQGPYEQYF
TRBJ2-6,-,TRBV2,TRBD2,TGTGCCAGCAGTCTCCTCGCGGGGGGCTCTGGGGCCAACGTCCTGACTTTC,CASSLLAGGSGANVLTF
TRBJ1-2,once,TRBV2,-,TGTGCCAGCAGTGATCAGAGGGTTGGGTATGGCTACACCTTC,CASSDQRVGYGYTF
TRBJ2-5,-,TRBV6-1,-,TGTGCCAGCAGCCTCCGTCCCAAGGGAGAGACCCAGTACTTC,CASSLRPKGETQYF
TRBJ1-2,-,TRBV5-4,TRBD1,TGTGCCAGCAGTTTATCTGGACAGGTTTATGGCTACACCTTC,CASSLSGQVYGYTF
TRBJ2-6,-,TRBV30,-,TGTGCCTGGAGGGGGTTCAGGGCCAACGTCCTGACTTTC,CAWRGFRANVLTF
TRBJ2-3,-,TRBV19,-,TGTGCCAGTAGTATGCGGGGCGAGGCATGGGATACGCAGTATTTT,CASSMRGEAWDTQYF
TRBJ2-2,-,TRBV10-2,TRBD2,TGCGCCAGCAGTGAGCCCCGCTACCTGGCTAGCGGGGGGAACACCGGGGAGCTGTTTTTT,CASSEPRYLASGGNTGELFF
TRBJ2-4,-,TRBV7-9,TRBD2,TGTGCCAGCAGCCGCGGGGCTAGCGGTTCCAAAAACATTCAGTACTTC,CASSRGASGSKNIQYF
TRBJ2-1,-,TRBV7-9,TRBD2,TGTGCCAGCAGCTTGGGACTAGCGGGGGTTACTTCATACTACAATGAGCAGTTCTTC,CASSLGLAGVTSYYNEQFF
TRBJ2-6,-,TRBV15,-,TGTGCCACCAGCAGAGATTACCAGGGGGGCTCTGGGGCCAACGTCCTGACTTTC,CATSRDYQGGSGANVLTF
TRBJ1-3,-,TRBV9,-,TGTGCCAGCAGCCCTGACCCAAACACCATATATTTT,CASSPDPNTIYF
TRBJ2-1,few,TRBV11-2,-,TGTGCCAGCAGCTTAGGACGACAGAATGAGCAGTTCTTC,CASSLGRQNEQFF
TRBJ1-1,-,TRBV18,TRBD1,TGTGCCAGCTCACCAGACAGGGAGAACACTGAAGCTTTCTTT,CASSPDRENTEAFF
TRBJ2-1,-,TRBV7-3,TRBD2,TGTGCCAGCAGCTTAGCGGGGGGGCCCTCGGGGCAGTTCTTC,CASSLAGGPSGQFF
TRBJ1-6,-,TRBV5-8,-,TGTGCCAGCAGCTTCTCCGGGGGCCATAATTCACCCCTCCACTTT,CASSFSGGHNSPLHF
TRBJ1-5,-,TRBV3-1/TRBV3-2,-,TGTGCCAGCAGCCAAGCAGGGGCGAGGCAGCCCCAGCATTTT,CASSQAGARQPQHF
TRBJ1-4,-,TRBV7-8,TRBD1,TGTGCCAGCAGCCAATGGACAGGGACTAATGAAAAACTGTTTTTT,CASSQWTGTNEKLFF
TRBJ1-1,-,TRBV10-2,-,TGCGCCAGCAGTCGATCCCGGGCTTTGAACACTGAAGCTTTCTTT,CASSRSRALNTEAFF
TRBJ1-6,-,TRBV7-9,TRBD1,TGTGCCAGCGCGACAGGGGAGGGTTCACCCCTCCACTTT,CASATGEGSPLHF
TRBJ1-3,-,TRBV6-5,-,TGTGCCAGCAGTTACTCACAGGGCTCTGGAAACACCATATATTTT,CASSYSQGSGNTIYF
TRBJ2-1,-,TRBV19,-,TGTGCCAGTAGTATAGATCGGGGTATCGGTGAGCAGTTCTTC,CASSIDRGIGEQFF
TRBJ2-1,-,TRBV28,-,TGTGCCAGCAGTTTCCTGGGGGGCGACAATGAGCAGTTCTTC,CASSFLGGDNEQFF
TRBJ1-1,-,TRBV13,TRBD1,TGTGCCAGCAGCTGGGGACAGACGAACACTGAAGCTTTCTTT,CASSWGQTNTEAFF
TRBJ1-1,-,TRBV7-9,-,TGTGCCAGCAGCTTAGCGCTGGGGGGATCCACTGAAGCTTTCTTT,CASSLALGGSTEAFF
TRBJ1-2,-,TRBV6-6,-,TGTGCCAGCAGTCTAGGGGAGGGCTTTGGCTACACCTTC,CASSLGEGFGYTF
TRBJ2-2,-,TRBV4-1,-,TGCGCCAGCAGCCAAGGACAGAACACCGGGGAGCTGTTTTTT,CASSQGQNTGELFF
TRBJ1-1,-,TRBV29-1,-,TGCAGCGCTACCAGGGGAAACACTGAAGCTTTCTTT,CSATRGNTEAFF
TRBJ1-2,-,TRBV24-1,TRBD1,TGTGCCACCAGTGACGCACCAGGACAGGGTCATGGCTACACCTTC,CATSDAPGQGHGYTF
TRBJ2-2,few,TRBV5-4,-,TGTGCCAGCAGCCAATCGGGGGAGCTGTTTTTT,CASSQSGELFF
TRBJ1-4,-,TRBV5-6,-,TGTGCCAGCAGCTTCCCCGGCTCAACTAATGAAAAACTGTTTTTT,CASSFPGSTNEKLFF
TRBJ2-7,-,TRBV23-1,TRBD1,TGCGCCAGCACTACGATTGGGACAGGGAGCTCCTACGAGCAGTACTTC,CASTTIGTGSSYEQYF
TRBJ1-5,once,TRBV11-2,TRBD1,TGTGCCAGCAGCCGTAGCGAGGGGGCTGGGTGGCCCCAGCATTTT,CASSRSEGAGWPQHF
TRBJ2-7,-,TRBV14,TRBD1,TGTGCCAGCAGAGGACAGGGAAACTACGAGCAGTACTTC,CASRGQGNYEQYF
TRBJ2-1,-,TRBV9,TRBD2,TGTGCCAGCAGCCCAGTAGCGGGTTCCTACAATGAGCAGTTCTTC,CASSPVAGSYNEQFF
TRBJ2-1,-,TRBV3-1/TRBV3-2,-,TGTGCCAGCGCAATGAGCTCCTACAATGAGCAGTTCTTC,CASAMSSYNEQFF
TRBJ2-3,-,TRBV6-2/TRBV6-3,-,TGTGCCAGCAGTCGTAATGTAGATACGCAGTATTTT,CASSRNVDTQYF
TRBJ2-2,-,TRBV2,TRBD1,TGTGCCAGCAGACTCTGGACAGGGGTTGCCGGGGAGCTGTTTTTT,CASRLWTGVAGELFF